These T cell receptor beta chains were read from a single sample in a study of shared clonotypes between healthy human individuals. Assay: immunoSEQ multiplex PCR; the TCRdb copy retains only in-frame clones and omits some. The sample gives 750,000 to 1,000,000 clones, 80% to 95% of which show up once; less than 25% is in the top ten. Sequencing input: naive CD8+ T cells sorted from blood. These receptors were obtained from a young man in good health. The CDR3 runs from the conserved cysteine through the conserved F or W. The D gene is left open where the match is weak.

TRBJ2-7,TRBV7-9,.,TGTGCCAGCAGCTCCCTACTCAGCTACGAGCAGTACTTC,CASSSLLSYEQYF
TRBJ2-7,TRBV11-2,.,TGTGCCAGCAGCCTCGGACCCGCCGAGCAGTACTTC,CASSLGPAEQYF
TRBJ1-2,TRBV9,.,TGTGCCAGCAGCGGACGGCGGGGTGCCCCCTATGGCTACACCTTC,CASSGRRGAPYGYTF
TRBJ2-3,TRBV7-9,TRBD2,TGTGCCAGCAGCCCTAGAACCCCGGGGAGGGATGGAGATACGCAGTATTTT,CASSPRTPGRDGDTQYF
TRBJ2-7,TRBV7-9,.,TGTGCCAGCAGCGAAAAAATCCAGGTTGGCAGCTCTATCTACGAGCAGTACTTC,CASSEKIQVGSSIYEQYF
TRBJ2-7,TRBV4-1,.,TGCGCCAGCAGCCAAGCCTCAGACGGCTACGAGCAGTACTTC,CASSQASDGYEQYF
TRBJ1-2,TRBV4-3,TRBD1,TGCGCCAGCAGCCAAGAGGCAGGGGGATTAGAATCGAACGGCTACACCTTC,CASSQEAGGLESNGYTF
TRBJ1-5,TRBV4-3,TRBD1,TGCGCCAGCAGCCAGGGACAGGGAAATCAGCCCCAGCATTTT,CASSQGQGNQPQHF
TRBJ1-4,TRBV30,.,TGTGCCTGGAGTCACACGGGCGGAAAACTGTTTTTT,CAWSHTGGKLFF
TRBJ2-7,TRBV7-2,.,TGTGCCAGCAGCAGAATACAGGGCAATGAGCAGTACTTC,CASSRIQGNEQYF